Shown below are 4 T cell receptor beta chains from a single sample sequenced in a study of T cell responses to AZD1222 COVID-19 vaccine. Profiling relied on immunoSEQ multiplex PCR, and the TCRdb table lists in-frame clones only, not all of them. This table has fewer than 180,000 clones, 80% to 95% appearing once. Sequences were derived from peripheral blood, sampled 28 days after the second AZD1222 dose. The source is an adult who received the AZD1222 COVID-19 vaccine.

A note on this clone: This sample also contains other DNA sequences that code for the same CDR3. The CDR3 coding sequence is TGTGCCAGCAGCCAAGGGGCCGGCGGCTCCTACGAGCAGTACTTC. It encodes CASSQGAGGSYEQYF. V and J are TRBV14 and TRBJ2-7; the D is unclear. The length of the CDR3 is 15 residues. V was trimmed by 1 base and J by 0 bases, leaving 10 bases between them. Per germline, CDR1 SGHDN and CDR2 FVKESK.

J is TRBJ2-3 and V is TRBV7-2; TRBD2 agrees at 11 bases. CDR3 length: 16 amino acids. Germline trimming cut 5 bases from V and 4 bases from J; bases unmatched to any gene: 8. Germline CDR1 reads SGHTA; CDR2 reads FQGNSA. For the CDR3, the DNA is TGTGCCAGCAGCCAACTACTAGCGGGAGCATCAGATACGCAGTATTTT. This gives the protein CASSQLLAGASDTQYF. Together with reference TRBV7-2 and TRBJ2-3, the CDR3 gives the full variable domain: GAGVSQSPSNKVTEKGKDVELRCDPISGHTALYWYRQSLGQGLEFLIYFQGNSAPDKSGLPSDRFSAERTGGSVSTLTIQRTQQEDSAVYLCASSQLLAGASDTQYFGPGTRLTVL.

The chain carries TRBV7-2 and TRBJ2-7; 7 bases match TRBD1. Germline trimming cut 6 bases from V and 3 bases from J; bases unmatched to any gene: 11. The CDR3 has 15 residues. CDR1 and CDR2 (germline): SGHTA, FQGNSA. The CDR3 loop reads CASSPTGTDLYEQYF. Here the CDR3 DNA reads TGTGCCAGCAGTCCAACCGGGACAGACCTCTACGAGCAGTACTTC. Complete variable domain (other parts from reference TRBV7-2 and TRBJ2-7): GAGVSQSPSNKVTEKGKDVELRCDPISGHTALYWYRQSLGQGLEFLIYFQGNSAPDKSGLPSDRFSAERTGGSVSTLTIQRTQQEDSAVYLCASSPTGTDLYEQYFGPGTRLTVT.

The chain recombines TRBV23-1 with TRBJ2-7, with TRBD1 matching over 7 bases. TRBV23-1 is marked as an open reading frame, function uncertain. With V trimmed by 3 bases and J by 0 bases, 2 bases remained unmatched. The CDR3 extends over 14 amino acids. The CDR3 protein is CASSHGDSSYEQYF. In DNA, the CDR3 is TGCGCCAGCAGTCACGGGGACAGCTCCTACGAGCAGTACTTC.